These 26 T cell receptor beta chains originate from one sample sequenced in a study of T cells in narcolepsy. The assay was immunoSEQ multiplex PCR, and TCRdb's table has in-frame clones only and misses some. This sample yields around 20,000 clones, of which 92% are seen a single time; approximately 1.1% belongs to the top ten. Sequencing was done on a sample of CD45RA- memory CD4+ T cells from PBMCs. Receptors were obtained from a human donor with narcolepsy.

V usage is TRBV6-5 and J usage is TRBJ1-6; a weak D match, TRBD1 (5 bases). The V end lost 6 bases, the J end lost 6 bases, and 9 bases lay between the germline ends. From germline, CDR1 is MNHEY and CDR2 SVGAGI. There are 13 residues in the CDR3. CDR3 coding DNA: TGTGCCAGCAGAAGACAGAGTAATTCACCCCTCCACTTT. Residues: CASRRQSNSPLHF.

This clone came up once. V usage is TRBV7-2 and J usage is TRBJ2-5, with 7 nucleotides matching TRBD2. The J call may be faulty, since TRBJ2-7 better matches the DNA end. The CDR3 spans 14 residues. CDR1 is SGHTA, CDR2 FQGNSA, per germline. The CDR3 coding sequence is TGTGCCAGCAGGAGTGGCGGGAGTTCCTACGAGCAGTACTTC. Translated, it gives CASRSGGSSYEQYF.

The chain has TRBV7-2 and TRBJ2-7; D possibly corresponds to TRBD2 (6 bases). The V end lost 1 base, the J end lost 1 base, and 11 bases lay between the germline ends. This CDR3 is 15 amino acids long. Germline CDR1 SGHTA, CDR2 FQGNSA. The chain's CDR3 is CASSLVRGGSYEQYF. The CDR3 DNA is TGTGCCAGCAGCTTAGTCCGGGGAGGATCCTACGAGCAGTACTTC.

Of note for this clone: This sample also contains other DNA sequences that code for the same CDR3. The chain links TRBV18 to TRBJ2-7, with 11 bases aligning to TRBD1. CDR3 length equals 14 residues. In germline, CDR1 is KGHSH, CDR2 LQKENI. The V gene end was trimmed by 2 bases and the J gene end by 4 bases; junction bases not matched to a gene: 1. CDR3 in amino acids: CASSPGTGGYEQYF. The CDR3, as DNA: TGTGCCAGCTCACCAGGGACAGGGGGGTACGAGCAGTACTTC. Full variable domain (outside the CDR3, taken from reference TRBV18 and TRBJ2-7): NAGVMQNPRHLVRRRGQEARLRCSPMKGHSHVYWYRQLPEEGLKFMVYLQKENIIDESGMPKERFSAEFPKEGPSILRIQQVVRGDSAAYFCASSPGTGGYEQYFGPGTRLTVT.

V is TRBV5-4 and J is TRBJ2-5; D possibly corresponds to TRBD1 (5 bases). Germline CDR1 is SGHNT and CDR2 is YYREEE (reference sequence). The CDR3 is 14 amino acids. Trimming took 4 bases from V and 8 from J, leaving 18 bases between them. CDR3 residues: CASSPERQKRTQYF. The CDR3 DNA reads as TGTGCCAGCAGCCCGGAACGACAGAAGAGAACCCAGTACTTC.

The chain employs TRBV5-1 and TRBJ2-4; 7 bases align to TRBD1. CDR1 and CDR2 (germline): SGHRS, YFSETQ. V gave up 2 bases and J gave up 5 bases; unmatched junction bases: 4. The CDR3 is 14 amino acids. Written as DNA, the CDR3 is TGCGCCAGCAGCTTCGGTCAGGGGGAAAACATTCAGTACTTC. This codes for CASSFGQGENIQYF.

The V call is TRBV18, the J call TRBJ2-1, with 9 bases fitting TRBD2. Germline loops: CDR1 KGHSH, CDR2 LQKENI. The CDR3 is 15 amino acids. J was trimmed by 5 bases and V by 3 bases; bases with no gene match: 5. CDR3 residues: CASSPVASGNNEQFF. The CDR3 nucleotides read TGTGCCAGCTCACCGGTGGCTAGCGGGAACAATGAGCAGTTCTTC.

This clone appeared once. The chain is built from TRBV19 and TRBJ2-3, with a possible D match to TRBD2 (5 bases). This CDR3 is 12 amino acids long. Germline V gives CDR1 LNHDA, CDR2 SQIVND (reference sequence). V gave up 3 bases and J gave up 6 bases, with 7 bases separating them. The CDR3 spells CASSMKRDTQYF. CDR3 nucleotide sequence: TGTGCCAGTAGTATGAAGCGGGATACGCAGTATTTT.

This clone was seen a single time. The V gene is TRBV18, the J gene TRBJ1-5; 7 bases fit TRBD1. After removal of 2 bases from V and 3 bases from J, the junction contained 1 base not matched to a gene. Germline V lookup: CDR1 KGHSH, CDR2 LQKENI. The CDR3 sequence is 14 residues long. The CDR3 region is CASSPGTVNQPQHF. The CDR3 DNA is TGTGCCAGCTCACCAGGGACAGTCAATCAGCCCCAGCATTTT.

The chain links TRBV5-1 to TRBJ2-5; tentatively, D is TRBD1 (5 bases). The J call may be incorrect, as the DNA end agrees better with TRBJ2-7. The CDR3 sequence is 16 residues long. Germline CDR1 and CDR2: SGHRS and YFSETQ. CDR3: CASSRRGGMGSYEQYF. CDR3 in DNA: TGCGCCAGCAGCCGAAGGGGTGGGATGGGGTCCTACGAGCAGTACTTC.

V is TRBV6-6 and J is TRBJ2-7; D perhaps matches TRBD2 (7 bases). The germline gives CDR1 MNHNY, CDR2 SVGAGI (reference sequence). The CDR3 is 15 residues long. Trimming pared 0 bases from V and 2 bases from J, leaving 11 bases between. The CDR3 reads CASSYSGEGAYEQYF. Written as DNA, the CDR3 is TGTGCCAGCAGTTACTCGGGGGAGGGGGCCTACGAGCAGTACTTC.

Turning to this clone: One junction end disagrees with the germline gene, perhaps due to a read error. V is TRBV7-7 and J is TRBJ2-1, with D uncertain. Germline CDR1 and CDR2: SSHAT and FNYEAQ (reference sequence). The CDR3 consists of 14 residues. The CDR3 loop reads CASSPQVGGNEQFF. In nucleotides, the CDR3 is TGTGCTAGCAGCCCTCAGGTTGGCGGCAATGAGCAGTTCTTC.

In this sample, this clone turned up once. The chain uses TRBV7-9 and TRBJ2-7, with 7 bases lining up with TRBD2. This CDR3 contains 13 residues. J lost 6 bases, V lost 3 bases, and 5 bases had no gene match. Germline values: CDR1 SEHNR, CDR2 FQNEAQ (reference sequence). CDR3 DNA: TGTGCCAGCAGCTTCGGGACTAATGGCGAGCAGTACTTC. Translating gives CASSFGTNGEQYF.

This chain links TRBV11-2 with TRBJ2-1; TRBD2 matches 8 bases. CDR1 and CDR2 (germline): SGHAT, FQNNGV. V shed 0 bases and J 12 bases; nucleotides not matched to a gene: 4. The CDR3 is made up of 13 amino acids. CDR3 in DNA: TGTGCCAGCAGCTTAGAGGGGGCGGGAGGGCAGTTCTTC. It codes for CASSLEGAGGQFF.

This rearrangement joins TRBV11-2 to TRBJ1-4; D is unresolved. The CDR3 extends over 16 amino acids. CDR1 and CDR2 (germline): SGHAT, FQNNGV. The V end was cut by 3 bases, the J end by 1 base, with 12 bases between. The CDR3 DNA reads as TGTGCCAGCAGCTTCGGAACACGGGTAACTAATGAAAAACTGTTTTTT. Translated: CASSFGTRVTNEKLFF.

This chain links TRBV7-9 with TRBJ1-1; D not resolved. V was trimmed by 2 bases and J by 12 bases, leaving 10 bases between them. Germline CDR1 and CDR2: SEHNR and FQNEAQ (reference sequence). The CDR3 covers 11 residues. In DNA form, the CDR3 reads TGTGCCAGCAGCTTAATCTCGGGGACTTTCTTT. It yields the protein CASSLISGTFF.

V gene TRBV7-2 combines with J gene TRBJ2-5; TRBD2 matches 8 bases. Germline V gene sequence: CDR1 SGHTA, CDR2 FQGNSA. The CDR3 has 15 amino acids. Unmatched junction bases numbered 3, after V lost 1 base and J lost 2 bases. This CDR3 reads CASSLVSSGQETQYF. Written as DNA, the CDR3 is TGTGCCAGCAGCTTAGTGTCTAGCGGGCAAGAGACCCAGTACTTC.

The chain employs TRBV18 and TRBJ2-7; 8 bases align to TRBD2. Germline V gives CDR1 KGHSH, CDR2 LQKENI. V lost 6 bases, J lost 2 bases, and 9 bases stayed unmatched. The length of the CDR3 is 15 residues. CDR3 bases: TGTGCCAGCTCGCAGACTAGCGATTCTGCCTACGAGCAGTACTTC. This encodes CASSQTSDSAYEQYF.

The V and J genes are TRBV15 and TRBJ1-2; no firm D call. The CDR3 totals 13 residues. Trimming left V 11 bases short and J 1 base short, with 14 bases between. Per germline, CDR1 LNHNV and CDR2 YYDKDF (reference sequence). The CDR3 is CASSRDLNYGYTF. CDR3 nucleotides: TGTGCCTCATCACGCGACCTTAACTATGGCTACACCTTC. The complete variable domain, with remaining parts taken from reference TRBV15 and TRBJ1-2, reads DAMVIQNPRYQVTQFGKPVTLSCSQTLNHNVMYWYQQKSSQAPKLLFHYYDKDFNNEADTPDNFQSRRPNTSFCFLDIRSPGLGDTAMYLCASSRDLNYGYTFGSGTRLTVV.

The chain recombines TRBV9 with TRBJ2-5, with 8 bases matching TRBD2. The CDR3 is 15 residues long. The ends lost 0 bases at V and 4 bases at J; junction bases unmatched: 5. Per germline, CDR1 SGDLS and CDR2 YYNGEE. The DNA for the CDR3 is TGTGCCAGCAGCGTAGAGCGGGAGTGGGGAGAGACCCAGTACTTC. It specifies CASSVEREWGETQYF.

The chain employs TRBV19 and TRBJ2-1; D possibly uses TRBD1 or TRBD2 (5 bases each). The germline CDR1 and CDR2 sequences are LNHDA and SQIVND (reference sequence). This CDR3 contains 14 residues. The V gene lost 4 bases and the J gene lost 6 bases, with 13 bases spanning the gap. Written as DNA, the CDR3 is TGTGCCAGTAGTACCGGGACCATCGGCAATGAGCAGTTCTTC. This sequence encodes CASSTGTIGNEQFF. Looking up the rest from reference TRBV19 and TRBJ2-1 gives the full variable domain: DGGITQSPKYLFRKEGQNVTLSCEQNLNHDAMYWYRQDPGQGLRLIYYSQIVNDFQKGDIAEGYSVSREKKESFPLTVTSAQKNPTAFYLCASSTGTIGNEQFFGPGTRLTVL.

The chain employs TRBV7-2 and TRBJ2-7; 7 positions match TRBD2. The CDR3 has 14 amino acids. CDR1 is SGHTA, CDR2 FQGNSA, per germline. V dropped 1 base and J dropped 6; count of bases not matched to a gene: 6. The CDR3 is CASSLGLAELEQYF. The CDR3 nucleotides are TGTGCCAGCAGCTTAGGGCTAGCGGAGCTCGAGCAGTACTTC.

The CDR3 protein is CASSEAAQGEAFF. The CDR3 bases are TGTGCCAGCAGTGAAGCGGCACAGGGGGAAGCTTTCTTT. The rearrangement uses TRBV2 and TRBJ1-1, with 7 bases matching TRBD1. V dropped 0 bases and J dropped 8; count of bases not matched to a gene: 3. CDR3 length: 13 amino acids. CDR1 and CDR2 (germline): SNHLY, FYNNEI.

V usage is TRBV5-1 and J usage is TRBJ1-4; no reliable D call. Germline V CDR1 and CDR2: SGHRS, YFSETQ. V lost 2 bases and J lost 4, with 9 bases in between. This CDR3 has 14 residues. The CDR3 protein is CASSFGSDNEKLFF. CDR3 nucleotide sequence: TGCGCCAGCAGCTTTGGGTCGGATAATGAAAAACTGTTTTTT.

This chain uses TRBV6-5 with TRBJ2-5, with TRBD2 as a possible D gene (5 bases). The germline V gene encodes CDR1 MNHEY and CDR2 SVGAGI. Trimming left V 6 bases short and J 0 bases short, with 11 bases between. The CDR3 covers 14 residues. The CDR3 DNA reads as TGTGCCAGCAGCCGCGGCGGGTACCAAGAGACCCAGTACTTC. Residues: CASSRGGYQETQYF.

The rearrangement links TRBV7-8 to TRBJ2-2, with TRBD2 matching over 10 bases. From germline, CDR1 is SGHVS and CDR2 FQNEAQ. V shed 6 bases, J shed 0 bases, and the junction held 4 bases outside the gene matches. The CDR3 runs to 16 residues. CDR3 region: CASSELAGANTGELFF. CDR3 DNA sequence: TGTGCCAGCAGTGAGCTAGCGGGAGCGAACACCGGGGAGCTGTTTTTT. The whole variable domain, remainder taken from reference TRBV7-8 and TRBJ2-2, is GAGVSQSPRYKVAKRGQDVALRCDPISGHVSLFWYQQALGQGPEFLTYFQNEAQLDKSGLPSDRFFAERPEGSVSTLKIQRTQQEDSAVYLCASSELAGANTGELFFGEGSRLTVL.